These T cell receptor beta chains were read from a single sample in a study of cytotoxic CD8 clonotypes in ibrutinib-treated CLL. TCRdb's copy holds only in-frame clones and misses some; the assay was immunoSEQ multiplex PCR. The data show 200,000 to 250,000 clones, around 70% seen once. This specimen consisted of PBMCs, obtained after 12 months of ibrutinib treatment. These receptors originate from a human donor with chronic lymphocytic leukemia. The conserved cysteine and the conserved F or W are not part of the CDR3 here.

V	CDR3
TRBV19	ASSIGGGIAEAF
TRBV20-1	SARAEGYT
TRBV19	ASSIRSTNEKLF
TRBV4-3	ASSQDQGANYEQY
TRBV6-5	ASRPRGLVEKLF
TRBV5-1	ASMRGRDNSPLH
TRBV7-9	ASSNAPGGDYGYT
TRBV5-1	ASSLDQGVVSGNTIY
TRBV28	ASRPGGYYGYT
TRBV7-3	ASSLTGVAMNTEAF
TRBV29-1	SVDRAKDGTEAF
TRBV2	ASSEVGEQY
TRBV6-5	ASTRDRTNSPLH
TRBV6-4	ASSGGDRYEQY
TRBV28	ASSLWPGARDYT
TRBV5-4	ASSLSAGVGSPLH
TRBV6-1	ASTKGGFEQY
TRBV7-6	ASSGQGTGFYNEQF
TRBV5-1	ASSSWGLDSEAF
TRBV9	ASSVGTSSNQPQH